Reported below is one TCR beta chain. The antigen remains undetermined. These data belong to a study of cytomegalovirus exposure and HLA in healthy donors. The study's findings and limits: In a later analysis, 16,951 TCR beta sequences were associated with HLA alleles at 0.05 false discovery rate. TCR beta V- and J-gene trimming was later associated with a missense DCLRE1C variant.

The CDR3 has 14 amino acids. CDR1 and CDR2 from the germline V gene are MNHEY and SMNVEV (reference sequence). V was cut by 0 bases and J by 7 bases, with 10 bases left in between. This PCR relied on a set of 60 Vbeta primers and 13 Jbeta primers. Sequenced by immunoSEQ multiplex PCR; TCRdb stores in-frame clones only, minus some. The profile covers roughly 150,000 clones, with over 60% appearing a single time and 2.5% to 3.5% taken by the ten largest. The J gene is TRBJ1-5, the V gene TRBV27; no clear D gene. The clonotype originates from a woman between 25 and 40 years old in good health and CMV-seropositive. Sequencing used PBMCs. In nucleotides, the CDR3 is TGTGCCAGCAGTTTATCTTTGGGCCTCCAGCCCCAGCATTTT. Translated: CASSLSLGLQPQHF.